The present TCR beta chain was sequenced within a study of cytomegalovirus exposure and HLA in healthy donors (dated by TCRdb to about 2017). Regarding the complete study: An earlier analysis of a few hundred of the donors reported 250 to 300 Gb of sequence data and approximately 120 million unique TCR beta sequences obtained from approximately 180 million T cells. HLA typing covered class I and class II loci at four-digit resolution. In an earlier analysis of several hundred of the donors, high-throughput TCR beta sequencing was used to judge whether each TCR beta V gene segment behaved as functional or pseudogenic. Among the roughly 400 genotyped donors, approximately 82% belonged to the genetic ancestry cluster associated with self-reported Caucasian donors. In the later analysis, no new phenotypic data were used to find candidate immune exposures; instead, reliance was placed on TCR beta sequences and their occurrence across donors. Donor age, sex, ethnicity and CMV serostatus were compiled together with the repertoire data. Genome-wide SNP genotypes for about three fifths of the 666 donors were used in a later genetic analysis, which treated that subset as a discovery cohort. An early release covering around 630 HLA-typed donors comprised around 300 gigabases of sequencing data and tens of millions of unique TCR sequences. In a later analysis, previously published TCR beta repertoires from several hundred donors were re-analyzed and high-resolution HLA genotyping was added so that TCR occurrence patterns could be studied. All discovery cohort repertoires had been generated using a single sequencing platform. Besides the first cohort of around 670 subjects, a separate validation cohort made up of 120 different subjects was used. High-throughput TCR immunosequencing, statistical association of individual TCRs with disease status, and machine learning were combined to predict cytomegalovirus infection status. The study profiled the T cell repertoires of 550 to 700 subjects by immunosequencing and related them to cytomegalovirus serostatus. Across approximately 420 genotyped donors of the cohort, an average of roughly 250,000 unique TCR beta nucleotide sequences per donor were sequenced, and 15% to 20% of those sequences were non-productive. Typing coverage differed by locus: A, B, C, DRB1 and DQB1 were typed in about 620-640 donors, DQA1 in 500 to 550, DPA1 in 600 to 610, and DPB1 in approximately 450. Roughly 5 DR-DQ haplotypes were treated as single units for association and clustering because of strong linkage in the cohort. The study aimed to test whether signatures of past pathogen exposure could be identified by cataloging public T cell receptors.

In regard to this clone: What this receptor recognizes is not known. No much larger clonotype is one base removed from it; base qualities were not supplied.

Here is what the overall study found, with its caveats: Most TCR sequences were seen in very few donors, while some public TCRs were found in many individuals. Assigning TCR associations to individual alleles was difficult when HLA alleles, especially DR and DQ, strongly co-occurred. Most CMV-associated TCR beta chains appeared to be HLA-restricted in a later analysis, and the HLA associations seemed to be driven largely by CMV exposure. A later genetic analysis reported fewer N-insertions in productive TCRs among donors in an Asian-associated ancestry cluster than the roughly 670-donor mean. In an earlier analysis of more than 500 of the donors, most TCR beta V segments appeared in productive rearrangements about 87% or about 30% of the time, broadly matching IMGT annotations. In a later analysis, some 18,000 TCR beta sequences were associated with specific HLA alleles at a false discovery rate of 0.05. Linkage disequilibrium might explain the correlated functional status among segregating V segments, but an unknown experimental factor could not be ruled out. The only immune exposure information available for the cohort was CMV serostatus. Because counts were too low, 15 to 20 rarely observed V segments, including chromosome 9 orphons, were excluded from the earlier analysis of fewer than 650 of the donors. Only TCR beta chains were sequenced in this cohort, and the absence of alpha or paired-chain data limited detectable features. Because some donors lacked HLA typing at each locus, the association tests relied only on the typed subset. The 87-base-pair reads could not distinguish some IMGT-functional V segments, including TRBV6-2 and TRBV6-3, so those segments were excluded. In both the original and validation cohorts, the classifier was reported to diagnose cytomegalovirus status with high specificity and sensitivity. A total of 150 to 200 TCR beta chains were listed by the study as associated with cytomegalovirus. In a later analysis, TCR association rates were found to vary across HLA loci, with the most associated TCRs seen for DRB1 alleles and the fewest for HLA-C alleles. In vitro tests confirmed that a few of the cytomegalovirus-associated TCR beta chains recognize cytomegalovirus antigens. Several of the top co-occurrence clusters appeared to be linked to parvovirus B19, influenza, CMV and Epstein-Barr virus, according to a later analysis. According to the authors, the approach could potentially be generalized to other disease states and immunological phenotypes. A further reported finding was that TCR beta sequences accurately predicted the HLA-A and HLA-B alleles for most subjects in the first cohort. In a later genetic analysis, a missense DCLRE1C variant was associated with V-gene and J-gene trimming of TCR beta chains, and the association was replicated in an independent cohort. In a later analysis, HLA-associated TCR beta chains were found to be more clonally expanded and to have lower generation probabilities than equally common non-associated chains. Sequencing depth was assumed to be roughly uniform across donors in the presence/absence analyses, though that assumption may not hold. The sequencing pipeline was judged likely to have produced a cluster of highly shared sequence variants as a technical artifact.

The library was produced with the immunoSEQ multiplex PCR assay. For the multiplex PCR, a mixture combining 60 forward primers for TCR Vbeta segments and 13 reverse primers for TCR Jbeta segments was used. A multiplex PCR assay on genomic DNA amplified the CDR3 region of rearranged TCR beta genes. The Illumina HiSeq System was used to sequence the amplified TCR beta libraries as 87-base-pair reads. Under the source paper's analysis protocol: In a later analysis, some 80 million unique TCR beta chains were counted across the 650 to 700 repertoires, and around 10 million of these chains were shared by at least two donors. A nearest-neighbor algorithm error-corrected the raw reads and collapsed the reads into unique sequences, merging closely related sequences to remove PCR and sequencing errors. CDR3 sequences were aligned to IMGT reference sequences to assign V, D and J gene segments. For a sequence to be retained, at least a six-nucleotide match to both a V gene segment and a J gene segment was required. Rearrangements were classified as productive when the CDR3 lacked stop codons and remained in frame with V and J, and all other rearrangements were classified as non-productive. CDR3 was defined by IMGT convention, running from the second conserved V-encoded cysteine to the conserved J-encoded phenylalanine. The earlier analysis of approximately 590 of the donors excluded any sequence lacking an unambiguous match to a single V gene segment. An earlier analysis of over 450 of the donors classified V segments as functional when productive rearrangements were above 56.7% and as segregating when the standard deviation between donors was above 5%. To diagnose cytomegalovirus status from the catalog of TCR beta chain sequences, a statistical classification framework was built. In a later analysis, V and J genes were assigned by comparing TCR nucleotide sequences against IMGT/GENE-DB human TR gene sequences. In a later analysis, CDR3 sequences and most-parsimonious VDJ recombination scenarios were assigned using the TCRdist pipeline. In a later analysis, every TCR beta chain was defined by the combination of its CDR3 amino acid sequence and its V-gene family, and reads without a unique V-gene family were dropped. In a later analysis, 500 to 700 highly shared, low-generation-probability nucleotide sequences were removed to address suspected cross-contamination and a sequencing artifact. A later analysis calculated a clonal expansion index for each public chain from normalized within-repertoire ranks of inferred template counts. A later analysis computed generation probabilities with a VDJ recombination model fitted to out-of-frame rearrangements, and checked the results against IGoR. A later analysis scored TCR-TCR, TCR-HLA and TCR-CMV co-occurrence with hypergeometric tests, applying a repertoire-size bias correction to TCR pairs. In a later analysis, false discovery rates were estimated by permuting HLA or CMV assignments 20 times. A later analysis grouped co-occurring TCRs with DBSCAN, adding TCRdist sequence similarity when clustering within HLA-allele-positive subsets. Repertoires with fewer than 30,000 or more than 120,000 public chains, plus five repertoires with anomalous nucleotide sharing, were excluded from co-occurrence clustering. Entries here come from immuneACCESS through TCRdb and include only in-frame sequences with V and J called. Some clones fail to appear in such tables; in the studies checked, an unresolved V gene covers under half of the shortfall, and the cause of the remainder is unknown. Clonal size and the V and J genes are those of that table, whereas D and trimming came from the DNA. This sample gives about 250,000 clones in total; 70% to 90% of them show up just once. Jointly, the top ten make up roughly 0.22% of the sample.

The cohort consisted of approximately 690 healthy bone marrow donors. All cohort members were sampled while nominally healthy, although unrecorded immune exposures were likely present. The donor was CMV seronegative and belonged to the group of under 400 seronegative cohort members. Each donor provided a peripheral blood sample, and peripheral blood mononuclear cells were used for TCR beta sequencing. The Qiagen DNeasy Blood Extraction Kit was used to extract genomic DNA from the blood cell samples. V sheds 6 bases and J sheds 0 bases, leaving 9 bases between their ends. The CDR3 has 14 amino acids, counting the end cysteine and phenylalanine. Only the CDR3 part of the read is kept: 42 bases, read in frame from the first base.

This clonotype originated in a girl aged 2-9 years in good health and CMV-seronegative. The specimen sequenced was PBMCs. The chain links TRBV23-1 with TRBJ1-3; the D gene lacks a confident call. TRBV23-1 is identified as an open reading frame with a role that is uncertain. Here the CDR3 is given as CASSYPCSGNTIYF. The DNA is TGCGCCAGCAGCTACCCGTGCTCTGGAAACACCATATATTTT.